This is a list of T cell receptor beta chains from one sample in a study of OX40 agonist ivuxolimab in advanced cancers. The table came from immunoSEQ multiplex PCR; TCRdb's copy has only in-frame clones and leaves some out. Of 30,000 or so clones detected, approximately 86% appear once; the ten largest clones hold around 33%. The specimen comprised CD4+ or CD8+ T cells sorted from blood, sampled in a trial of the OX40 agonist ivuxolimab. The source of these receptors is an adult with an advanced solid tumor such as melanoma, head and neck, liver or kidney cancer. Both conserved end residues are trimmed from each CDR3.

v_call | cdr3_length | cdr3_aa
TRBV27 | 11 | ASSLEFYNEQF
TRBV18 | 14 | ASSPPQGANTGELF
TRBV5-1 | 13 | ASSLAGLVDHEQF
TRBV7-9 | 10 | ASQGLNQPQH
TRBV13 | 13 | ASSPYRVAGETQY
TRBV4-1 | 16 | ASSPRLAGVGSSYEQY
TRBV19 | 13 | ASSPGLFSYNEQF
TRBV9 | 14 | ASSVGGGLSTDTQY
TRBV6-5 | 13 | ASHPGTSVSYEQY
TRBV7-6 | 14 | ASSLGSFTGEDEQY
TRBV13 | 16 | ASSSGLAGGTSTDTQY
TRBV28 | 12 | ASRQDAGANVLT
TRBV11-2 | 11 | ASSYRQGNEQF
TRBV5-6 | 14 | ASSARPGRDTGELF
TRBV5-1 | 10 | ASSFRTGEQY
TRBV6-6 | 10 | ASSRTENTIY
TRBV11-2 | 13 | ASSLVDSGTGELF
TRBV29-1 | 15 | SVDRDRGEDTKNIQY
TRBV2 | 12 | ASSDGGVFNEQF
TRBV28 | 11 | ASSFNMNTEAF
TRBV5-6 | 14 | ASSLEGAGPYNEQF
TRBV5-4 | 13 | ASSFLLSLNTEAF
TRBV19 | 13 | ASSLVSGITDTQY
TRBV19 | 15 | ASSIAGERVPTGELF
TRBV27 | 13 | ASSPRDRSSQPQH
TRBV29-1 | 12 | SAEASGRAGELF
TRBV28 | 12 | ASSRQRHQNIQY
TRBV9 | 14 | ASSVTGTGIGETQY
TRBV6-5 | 13 | ASKATGYSNQPQH
TRBV11-2 | 14 | ASSPNRGLNTGELF
TRBV27 | 14 | ASSLSKAGLAYEQY
TRBV10-1 | 13 | ASSSPGQGTLEQF
TRBV25-1 | 12 | ASIYRLDRNEQF
TRBV29-1 | 14 | SVEVWTDNLSYEQY
TRBV6-5 | 13 | ASSYSRALNTEAF
TRBV9 | 14 | ASSDPRRVGNETQY
TRBV28 | 12 | ASSPFGSSYEQY